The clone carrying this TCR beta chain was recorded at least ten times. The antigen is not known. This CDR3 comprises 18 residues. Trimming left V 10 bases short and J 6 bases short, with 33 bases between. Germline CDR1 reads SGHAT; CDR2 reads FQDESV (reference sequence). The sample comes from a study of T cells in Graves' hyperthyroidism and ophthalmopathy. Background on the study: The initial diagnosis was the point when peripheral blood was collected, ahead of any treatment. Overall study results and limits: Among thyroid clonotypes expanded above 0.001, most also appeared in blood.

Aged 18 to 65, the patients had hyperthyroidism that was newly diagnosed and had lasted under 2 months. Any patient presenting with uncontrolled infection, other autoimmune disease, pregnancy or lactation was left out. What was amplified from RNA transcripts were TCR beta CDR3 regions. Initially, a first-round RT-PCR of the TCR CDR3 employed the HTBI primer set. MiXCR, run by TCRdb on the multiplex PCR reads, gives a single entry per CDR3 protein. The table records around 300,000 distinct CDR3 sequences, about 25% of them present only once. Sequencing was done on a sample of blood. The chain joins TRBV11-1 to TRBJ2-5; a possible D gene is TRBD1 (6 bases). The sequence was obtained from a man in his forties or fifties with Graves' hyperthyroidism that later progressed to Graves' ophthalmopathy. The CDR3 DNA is TGTGCCATCGGGGCCCCCGACCAGGGGACACGAGGAAGACAGACCCAGTACTTC. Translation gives CAIGAPDQGTRGRQTQYF.